Listed here is a single TCR beta chain. The sample comes from a study of blood T cell repertoires in COVID-19. Study information: Acute-phase and convalescent COVID-19 samples originated in the United States, Italy and Spain. In each case, the material was cDNA or gDNA derived from T cells, B-cell-depleted T cells, or PBMCs.

The CDR3 extends over 16 amino acids. Trimming removed 4 bases from V and 4 bases from J, with 16 bases in between. Germline loops: CDR1 SGHDN, CDR2 FVKESK. Authors' processing steps: By means of reference gene primer amplification, nucleated cell counts were estimated. Some clones are missing from TCRdb's copy, which holds only in-frame ones; the method was immunoSEQ multiplex PCR. That table furnishes V, J and clone size, whereas the DNA furnished D and trimming. Among hundreds of thousands of clones listed, roughly 89% were seen once. Input material: peripheral blood. The V gene is TRBV14, the J gene TRBJ2-2; D is perhaps TRBD2 (6 bases). This TCR was recovered from a woman between 18 and 30 years old who had recovered from COVID-19. CDR3 sequence: CASSPVGGVPTGELFF. In DNA form, the CDR3 reads TGTGCCAGCAGCCCAGTGGGGGGAGTACCCACCGGGGAGCTGTTTTTT. Combining the CDR3 with reference TRBV14 and TRBJ2-2 gives the whole variable domain EAGVTQFPSHSVIEKGQTVTLRCDPISGHDNLYWYRRVMGKEIKFLLHFVKESKQDESGMPNNRFLAERTGGTYSTLKVQPAELEDSGVYFCASSPVGGVPTGELFFGEGSRLTVL.